A single sample is the source of the 27 T cell receptor beta chains below, sequenced in a study of blood T cell repertoires in COVID-19. Clones were read by immunoSEQ multiplex PCR, and TCRdb kept only the in-frame ones, dropping some. The sample contains tens of thousands of clones, around 91% of which appear only once. Sequencing input: peripheral blood. These receptors were obtained from a human donor in a cohort sampled during active COVID-19.

The rearrangement uses TRBV9 and TRBJ2-5; no firm D call. Trimming cost V 0 bases and J 0 bases, with 12 bases left between them. The CDR3 runs to 16 residues. Germline-derived CDR1 and CDR2 are SGDLS and YYNGEE. Here the CDR3 DNA reads TGTGCCAGCAGCGTAGGCGGTCGCGGAGACCAAGAGACCCAGTACTTC. Protein sequence: CASSVGGRGDQETQYF.

The chain carries TRBV7-2 and TRBJ1-5; tentatively, D is TRBD1 (5 bases). Trimming shortened V by 5 bases and J by 2 bases, and 13 bases separated the two germline ends. Looked up from germline, CDR1 is SGHTA and CDR2 is FQGNSA. CDR3 length equals 15 residues. CDR3 sequence: CASSPNRRGNQPQHF. The CDR3 bases are TGTGCCAGCAGCCCGAACAGGAGAGGCAATCAGCCCCAGCATTTT. The variable domain in full, with the rest retrieved from reference TRBV7-2 and TRBJ1-5, is GAGVSQSPSNKVTEKGKDVELRCDPISGHTALYWYRQSLGQGLEFLIYFQGNSAPDKSGLPSDRFSAERTGGSVSTLTIQRTQQEDSAVYLCASSPNRRGNQPQHFGDGTRLSIL.

By sample fraction, this clone is medium-sized (0.01 to 0.1%). V is TRBV9 and J is TRBJ2-7; 9 bases fit TRBD1. The CDR3 runs to 13 residues. The J segment lost 5 bases and the V segment lost 10 bases, leaving 10 bases of the junction unmatched. Germline CDR1 SGDLS, CDR2 YYNGEE. The CDR3 DNA sequence: TGTGCCGGACCCTTAAGACAGGGGGACGAGCAGTACTTC. It codes for CAGPLRQGDEQYF. The full variable domain, rest sourced from reference TRBV9 and TRBJ2-7, is DSGVTQTPKHLITATGQRVTLRCSPRSGDLSVYWYQQSLDQGLQFLIQYYNGEERAKGNILERFSAQQFPDLHSELNLSSLELGDSALYFCAGPLRQGDEQYFGPGTRLTVT.

The J gene is TRBJ1-4, the V gene TRBV7-2; 9 bases fit TRBD1. This CDR3 comprises 17 residues. The V segment lost 2 bases and the J segment 1 base; nucleotides outside the gene matches: 5. Per the germline V gene, CDR1 is SGHTA and CDR2 is FQGNSA. The CDR3 region is CASSLNLGQGTNEKLFF. The CDR3 DNA reads TGTGCCAGCAGCTTAAATTTGGGACAGGGAACTAATGAAAAACTGTTTTTT.

The J gene is TRBJ2-1, the V gene TRBV3-1 (or the pseudogene TRBV3-2), with 10 bases matching TRBD2. Germline V lookup: CDR1 LGHDT, CDR2 YNNKEL (reference sequence). This CDR3 has 22 amino acids. The J segment lost 0 bases and the V segment lost 5 bases, leaving 22 bases of the junction unmatched. CDR3 sequence (DNA): TGTGCCAGCAGCGGGGGACCCGCGGCACTAGCGGGGCTTTCGAGCTCCTACAATGAGCAGTTCTTC. It codes for CASSGGPAALAGLSSSYNEQFF.

This chain uses TRBV7-8 with TRBJ2-1, with a possible D match to TRBD2 (5 bases). V was pared by 2 bases and J by 6 bases, with 17 bases between. This CDR3 comprises 16 residues. Germline CDR1 reads SGHVS; CDR2 reads FQNEAQ. In DNA form, the CDR3 reads TGTGCCAGCAGCTTACTTAATTCGGGAAACACCAATGAGCAGTTCTTC. This sequence encodes CASSLLNSGNTNEQFF.

The chain employs TRBV19 and TRBJ2-3; D may be TRBD1 (6 bases). In germline, CDR1 is LNHDA, CDR2 SQIVND (reference sequence). The CDR3 runs to 15 residues. The V and J ends lost 7 bases and 4 bases respectively, with 18 bases between them. The CDR3 region has the DNA TGTGCCAGTACCCTTCAACAGGGCAGGCCAGATACGCAGTATTTT. This gives the protein CASTLQQGRPDTQYF.

The rearrangement uses TRBV6-1 and TRBJ1-1; D ambiguous. Germline V lookup: CDR1 MNHNS, CDR2 SASEGT. Trimming cost V 2 bases and J 2 bases, with 9 bases left between them. This CDR3 has 14 residues. CDR3 DNA sequence: TGTGCCAGCAGTGAACTGGGGAGAAACACTGAAGCTTTCTTT. Translation gives CASSELGRNTEAFF.

This chain uses TRBV7-2 with TRBJ2-7, with 7 nucleotides matching TRBD1. Germline loops: CDR1 SGHTA, CDR2 FQGNSA. Trimming removed 4 bases from V and 6 bases from J; junction bases left unmatched: 12. The CDR3 is made up of 15 amino acids. The CDR3 loop is CASSSRQGTAGEQYF. DNA for the CDR3: TGTGCCAGCAGCTCCAGACAGGGAACGGCAGGCGAGCAGTACTTC.

The CDR3 nucleotides are TGTGCCAGCAGAGAAACAGGGGGGAGCTCCTACGAGCAGTACTTC. This codes for CASRETGGSSYEQYF. The chain uses TRBV7-9 and TRBJ2-7, with TRBD1 matching 8 bases. Trimming cost V 6 bases and J 0 bases; bases outside gene matches: 7. The CDR3 loop spans 15 amino acids. Germline V gene lookup returns CDR1 SEHNR and CDR2 FQNEAQ (reference sequence). The whole variable domain, filled in from reference TRBV7-9 and TRBJ2-7, reads DTGVSQNPRHKITKRGQNVTFRCDPISEHNRLYWYRQTLGQGPEFLTYFQNEAQLEKSRLLSDRFSAERPKGSFSTLEIQRTEQGDSAMYLCASRETGGSSYEQYFGPGTRLTVT.

This clone was counted a single time. The chain carries TRBV9 and TRBJ1-1; no clear D gene. The CDR3 runs to 14 residues. Germline V gene sequence: CDR1 SGDLS, CDR2 YYNGEE. V was pared by 0 bases and J by 0 bases, with 6 bases between. CDR3 DNA sequence: TGTGCCAGCAGCGTAGGACACATGAACACTGAAGCTTTCTTT. It encodes CASSVGHMNTEAFF. Drawing the rest from reference TRBV9 and TRBJ1-1, the complete variable domain is DSGVTQTPKHLITATGQRVTLRCSPRSGDLSVYWYQQSLDQGLQFLIQYYNGEERAKGNILERFSAQQFPDLHSELNLSSLELGDSALYFCASSVGHMNTEAFFGQGTRLTVV.

The rearrangement joins TRBV7-6 to TRBJ2-3, with 9 bases matching TRBD1. Germline-derived CDR1 and CDR2 are SGHVS and FNYEAQ. The ends lost 5 bases at V and 0 bases at J; junction bases unmatched: 12. This CDR3 is 18 amino acids long. In DNA, the CDR3 is TGTGCCAGCAGCCCGAATCCGGGACAGGGTGGGAGCACAGATACGCAGTATTTT. As protein: CASSPNPGQGGSTDTQYF.

The sample holds one count of this clone. The gene calls are TRBV18 and TRBJ1-6; 10 positions match TRBD1. CDR3 size: 16 residues. The V gene end was trimmed by 3 bases and the J gene end by 4 bases; junction bases not matched to a gene: 3. Germline-derived CDR1 and CDR2 are KGHSH and LQKENI. The chain's CDR3 is CASSPRTGGYNSPLHF. The CDR3 nucleotides read TGTGCCAGCTCACCCCGGACAGGGGGATATAATTCACCCCTCCACTTT.

J is TRBJ2-2 and V is TRBV5-1; D may be TRBD1 (6 bases). Germline V gene sequence: CDR1 SGHRS, CDR2 YFSETQ. The length of the CDR3 is 15 residues. Trimming removed 2 bases from V and 5 bases from J, with 13 bases in between. In nucleotides, the CDR3 is TGCGCCAGCAGCTTAACGGACAGCAAGACCGGGGAGCTGTTTTTT. It encodes CASSLTDSKTGELFF. Variable domain in full (rest from reference TRBV5-1 and TRBJ2-2): KAGVTQTPRYLIKTRGQQVTLSCSPISGHRSVSWYQQTPGQGLQFLFEYFSETQRNKGNFPGRFSGRQFSNSRSEMNVSTLELGDSALYLCASSLTDSKTGELFFGEGSRLTVL.

The chain links TRBV4-3 to TRBJ1-2; the D is unclear. This CDR3 is 14 amino acids long. CDR1 and CDR2 (germline): LGHNA, YSLEER. V lost 0 bases and J lost 5, with 10 bases in between. The CDR3 spells CASSQDVGVYGYTF. DNA for the CDR3: TGCGCCAGCAGCCAAGATGTCGGGGTTTATGGCTACACCTTC.

This sequence joins TRBV12-3 or TRBV12-4 and TRBJ1-4; D is undetermined. This CDR3 is built from 13 residues. Trimming pared 2 bases from V and 7 bases from J, leaving 8 bases between. This CDR3 reads CASSLPPGEKLFF. The CDR3 region has the DNA TGTGCCAGCAGTTTACCCCCCGGTGAAAAACTGTTTTTT.

The rearrangement links TRBV7-6 to TRBJ1-6, with TRBD1 matching over 7 bases. There are 14 residues in the CDR3. V lost 5 bases, J lost 6 bases, and 4 bases stayed unmatched. Germline V gives CDR1 SGHVS, CDR2 FNYEAQ. The CDR3 loop reads CASSPGQFNSPLHF. The CDR3 DNA reads TGTGCCAGCAGCCCGGGACAGTTTAATTCACCCCTCCACTTT.

CDR3 sequence (DNA): TGTGCCATCAGTCAGGGGGCTTACGAGCAGTACTTC. Translating it yields CAISQGAYEQYF. The chain employs TRBV10-3 and TRBJ2-7; 8 nucleotides align to TRBD1. V gave up 5 bases and J gave up 4 bases; unmatched junction bases: 1. Germline V lookup: CDR1 ENHRY, CDR2 SYGVKD. The CDR3 totals 12 residues.

This chain uses TRBV7-2 with TRBJ2-7, with a possible D match to TRBD1 (5 bases). CDR1 and CDR2 (germline): SGHTA, FQGNSA. This CDR3 is built from 12 residues. Trimming removed 4 bases at V and 7 bases at J, with 11 bases between. The CDR3 here is CASSSDSREQYF. CDR3 nucleotides: TGTGCCAGCAGCTCCGACAGTCGGGAGCAGTACTTC.

The chain combines TRBV12-5 with TRBJ1-1; TRBD1 matches at 7 bases. Germline loops: CDR1 LGHNT, CDR2 FRNRAP. Losses at the gene ends were 6 bases for V and 3 bases for J; bases not matched to a gene: 4. CDR3 length: 13 amino acids. CDR3 DNA sequence: TGTGCTAGTGGATTGACAGGGTACACTGAAGCTTTCTTT. It translates to CASGLTGYTEAFF.

This chain links TRBV3-1 (or the pseudogene TRBV3-2) with TRBJ1-5; no clear D gene. This CDR3 has 14 amino acids. Between the trimmed V and J ends, which lost 1 base and 5 bases, there was a span of 9 bases. The germline V gene has CDR1 LGHDT and CDR2 YNNKEL (reference sequence). CDR3 DNA: TGTGCCAGCAGCCAAGGGGCAGTTGATCAGCCCCAGCATTTT. Its protein is CASSQGAVDQPQHF.

The gene calls are TRBV29-1 and TRBJ2-5; D is possibly TRBD2 (6 bases). The CDR3 runs 13 residues. The germline gives CDR1 SQVTM, CDR2 ANQGSEA. Trimming shortened V by 7 bases and J by 5 bases, and 17 bases separated the two germline ends. This chain's CDR3 is CSAEEGLRETQYF. The DNA for the CDR3 is TGCAGCGCCGAGGAGGGTCTGAGGGAGACCCAGTACTTC.

This chain uses TRBV7-2 with TRBJ1-3; TRBD1 might be the D (5 bases). CDR3 length: 15 residues. The germline V gene has CDR1 SGHTA and CDR2 FQGNSA. V lost 2 bases and J lost 0, with 8 bases in between. The CDR3 region is CASSLQGSSGNTIYF. CDR3 DNA sequence: TGTGCCAGCAGCTTACAGGGTAGCTCTGGAAACACCATATATTTT.

V is TRBV5-1 and J is TRBJ1-1; maybe TRBD1 (5 bases). The CDR3 has 16 residues. Trimming took 5 bases from V and 1 from J, leaving 18 bases between them. In germline, CDR1 is SGHRS, CDR2 YFSETQ. The CDR3 region is CASSSTTMTANTEAFF. In DNA form, the CDR3 reads TGCGCCAGCAGTTCCACGACGATGACAGCGAACACTGAAGCTTTCTTT.

V gene TRBV18 combines with J gene TRBJ2-1; D unclear. CDR1 KGHSH and CDR2 LQKENI come from the germline V gene. V was shortened by 6 bases and J by 7 bases, with 7 bases between the two germline ends. CDR3 size: 11 residues. CDR3 DNA: TGTGCCAGCTCCCCTCTTAATGAGCAGTTCTTC. Its protein product is CASSPLNEQFF.

Points on this clone: The junction departs from the called germline gene at one end, perhaps through a read error. The chain has TRBV7-7 and TRBJ2-7; 10 bases match TRBD2. The germline V gene encodes CDR1 SSHAT and CDR2 FNYEAQ (reference sequence). The CDR3 is made up of 15 amino acids. CDR3: CASSPGTSEYYEQYF. The CDR3 region has the DNA TGTGCTAGCAGCCCCGGGACTAGCGAATACTACGAGCAGTACTTC.

This chain joins TRBV9 and TRBJ2-7, with unresolved D. The germline V gene encodes CDR1 SGDLS and CDR2 YYNGEE. Trimming removed 3 bases from V and 6 bases from J, with 19 bases in between. CDR3 length equals 15 residues. The CDR3 spells CASSAGPTSPLEQYF. The CDR3 region has the DNA TGTGCCAGCAGCGCTGGCCCGACTTCCCCTCTCGAGCAGTACTTC.